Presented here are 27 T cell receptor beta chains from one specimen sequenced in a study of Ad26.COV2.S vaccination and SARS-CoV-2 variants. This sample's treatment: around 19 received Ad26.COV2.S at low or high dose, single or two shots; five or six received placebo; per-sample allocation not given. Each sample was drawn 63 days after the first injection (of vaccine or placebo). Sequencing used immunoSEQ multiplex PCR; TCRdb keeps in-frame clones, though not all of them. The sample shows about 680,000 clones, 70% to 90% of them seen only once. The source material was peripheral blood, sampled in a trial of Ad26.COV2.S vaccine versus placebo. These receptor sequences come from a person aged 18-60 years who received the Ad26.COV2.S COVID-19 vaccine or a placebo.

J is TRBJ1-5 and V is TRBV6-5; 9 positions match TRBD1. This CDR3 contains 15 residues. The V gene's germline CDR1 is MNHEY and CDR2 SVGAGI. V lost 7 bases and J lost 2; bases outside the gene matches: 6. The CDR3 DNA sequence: TGTGCCAGCACGGGACAGGGACGGGGCAATCAGCCCCAGCATTTT. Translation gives CASTGQGRGNQPQHF.

DNA for the CDR3: TGTGCCAGCAGCTTGAGGATTGAGCAGTTCTTC. It codes for CASSLRIEQFF. The J gene is TRBJ2-1, the V gene TRBV11-2; D unclear. In germline, CDR1 is SGHAT, CDR2 FQNNGV. The CDR3 extends over 11 amino acids. The ends were cut back, 3 bases at V and 9 bases at J, with 6 bases in the middle.

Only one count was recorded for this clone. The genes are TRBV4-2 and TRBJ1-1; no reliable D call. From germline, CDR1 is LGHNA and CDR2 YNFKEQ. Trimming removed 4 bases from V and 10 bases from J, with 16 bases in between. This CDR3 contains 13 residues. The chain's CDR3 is CASSREGADVAFF. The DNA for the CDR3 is TGTGCCAGCAGCCGGGAGGGAGCCGACGTAGCTTTCTTT.

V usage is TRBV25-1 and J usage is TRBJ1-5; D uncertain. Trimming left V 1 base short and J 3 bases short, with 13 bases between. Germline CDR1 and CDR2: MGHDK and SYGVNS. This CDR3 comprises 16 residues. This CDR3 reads CASSESERGLNQPQHF. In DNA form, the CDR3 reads TGTGCCAGCAGTGAATCCGAACGGGGTCTCAATCAGCCCCAGCATTTT.

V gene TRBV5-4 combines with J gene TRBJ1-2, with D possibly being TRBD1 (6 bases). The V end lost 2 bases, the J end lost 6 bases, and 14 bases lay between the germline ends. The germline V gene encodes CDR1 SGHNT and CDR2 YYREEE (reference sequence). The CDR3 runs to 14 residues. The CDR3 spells CASSFEGGAHGYTF. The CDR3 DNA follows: TGTGCCAGCAGCTTCGAGGGGGGCGCCCATGGCTACACCTTC.

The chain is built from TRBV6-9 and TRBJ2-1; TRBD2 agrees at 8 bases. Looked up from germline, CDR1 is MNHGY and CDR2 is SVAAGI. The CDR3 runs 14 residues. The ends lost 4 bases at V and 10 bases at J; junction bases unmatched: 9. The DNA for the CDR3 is TGTGCCAGCAGTTCAGGTGGGGCTAGCGGGGAGCAGTTCTTC. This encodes CASSSGGASGEQFF.

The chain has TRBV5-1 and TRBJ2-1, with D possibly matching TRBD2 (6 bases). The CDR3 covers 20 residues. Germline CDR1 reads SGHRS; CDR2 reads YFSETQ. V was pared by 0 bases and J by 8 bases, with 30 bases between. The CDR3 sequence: CASSLVTRARTGRGFHEQFF. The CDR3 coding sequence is TGCGCCAGCAGCTTGGTAACCCGGGCGCGTACCGGGAGAGGGTTCCATGAGCAGTTCTTC.

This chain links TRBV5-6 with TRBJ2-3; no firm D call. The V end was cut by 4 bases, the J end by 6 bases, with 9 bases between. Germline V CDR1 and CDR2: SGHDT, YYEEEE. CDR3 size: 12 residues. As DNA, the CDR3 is TGTGCCAGCAGCGAATCACGGGATACGCAGTATTTT. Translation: CASSESRDTQYF.

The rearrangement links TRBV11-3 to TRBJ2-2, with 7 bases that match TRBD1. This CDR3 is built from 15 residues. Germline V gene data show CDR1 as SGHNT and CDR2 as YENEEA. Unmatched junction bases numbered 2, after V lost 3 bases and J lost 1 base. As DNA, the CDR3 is TGTGCCAGCAGCTTGAGACAGGGGAACACCGGGGAGCTGTTTTTT. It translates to CASSLRQGNTGELFF.

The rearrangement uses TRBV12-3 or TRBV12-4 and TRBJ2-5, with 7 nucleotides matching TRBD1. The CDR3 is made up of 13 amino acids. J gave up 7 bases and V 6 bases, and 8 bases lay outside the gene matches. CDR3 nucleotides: TGTGCCAGCAGCAGGACAGGTCCAAGGACCCAGTACTTC. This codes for CASSRTGPRTQYF.

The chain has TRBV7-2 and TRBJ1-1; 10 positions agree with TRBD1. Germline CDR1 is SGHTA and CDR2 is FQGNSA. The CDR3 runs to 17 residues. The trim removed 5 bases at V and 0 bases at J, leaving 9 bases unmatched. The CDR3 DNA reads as TGTGCCAGCAGCCTTGACAGGGGGCCAAGGTTGAACACTGAAGCTTTCTTT. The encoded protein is CASSLDRGPRLNTEAFF.

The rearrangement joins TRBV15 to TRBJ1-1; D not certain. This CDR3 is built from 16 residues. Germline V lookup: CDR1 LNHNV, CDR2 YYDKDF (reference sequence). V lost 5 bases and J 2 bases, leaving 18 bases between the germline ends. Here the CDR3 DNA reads TGTGCCACCAGCTCGGAGTCTGGGTTGTTCAACACTGAAGCTTTCTTT. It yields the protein CATSSESGLFNTEAFF.

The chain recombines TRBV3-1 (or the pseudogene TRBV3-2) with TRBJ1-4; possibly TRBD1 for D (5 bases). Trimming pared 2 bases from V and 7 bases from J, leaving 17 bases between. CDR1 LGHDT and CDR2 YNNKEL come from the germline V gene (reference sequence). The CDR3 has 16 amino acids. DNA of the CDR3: TGTGCCAGCAGCCAAATGTCGACGGTGAGGGGTGAAAAACTGTTTTTT. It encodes CASSQMSTVRGEKLFF.

The CDR3 spells CAWSVQKTTLGGYTF. The CDR3 DNA follows: TGTGCCTGGAGTGTACAAAAGACAACCTTGGGTGGCTACACCTTC. The chain carries TRBV30 and TRBJ1-2, with D uncertain. The CDR3 has 15 residues. From germline, CDR1 is GTSNPN and CDR2 SVGIG (reference sequence). V was clipped by 0 bases and J by 7 bases, with 18 bases between them. Filled out from reference TRBV30 and TRBJ1-2, the complete variable domain reads SQTIHQWPATLVQPVGSPLSLECTVEGTSNPNLYWYRQAAGRGLQLLFYSVGIGQISSEVPQNLSASRPQDRQFILSSKKLLLSDSGFYLCAWSVQKTTLGGYTFGSGTRLTVV.

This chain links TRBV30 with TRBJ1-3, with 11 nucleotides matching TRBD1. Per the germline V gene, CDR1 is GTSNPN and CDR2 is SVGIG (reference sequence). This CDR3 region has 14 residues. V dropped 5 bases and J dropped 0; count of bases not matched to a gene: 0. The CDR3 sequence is CAWGTGGSGNTIYF. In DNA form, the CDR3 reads TGTGCCTGGGGGACAGGGGGCTCTGGAAACACCATATATTTT.

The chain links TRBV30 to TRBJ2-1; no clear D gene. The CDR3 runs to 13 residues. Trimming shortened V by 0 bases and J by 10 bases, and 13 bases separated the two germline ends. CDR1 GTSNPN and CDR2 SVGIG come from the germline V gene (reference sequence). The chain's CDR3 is CAWSVPNSYEQFF. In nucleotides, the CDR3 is TGTGCCTGGAGTGTACCCAACAGTTACGAGCAGTTCTTC.

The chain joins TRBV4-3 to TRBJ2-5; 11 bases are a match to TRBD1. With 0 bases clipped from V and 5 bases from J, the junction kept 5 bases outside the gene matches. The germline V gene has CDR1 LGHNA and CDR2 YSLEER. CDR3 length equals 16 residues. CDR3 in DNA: TGCGCCAGCAGCCAAGACTTAGGGACAGGGGGGGAGACCCAGTACTTC. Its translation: CASSQDLGTGGETQYF.

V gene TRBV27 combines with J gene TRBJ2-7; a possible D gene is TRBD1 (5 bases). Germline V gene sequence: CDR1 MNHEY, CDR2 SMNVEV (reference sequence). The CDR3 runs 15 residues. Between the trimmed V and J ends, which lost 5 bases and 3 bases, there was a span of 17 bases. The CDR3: CASSSPGQGYYEQYF. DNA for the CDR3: TGTGCCAGCAGTAGCCCGGGCCAGGGCTACTACGAGCAGTACTTC.

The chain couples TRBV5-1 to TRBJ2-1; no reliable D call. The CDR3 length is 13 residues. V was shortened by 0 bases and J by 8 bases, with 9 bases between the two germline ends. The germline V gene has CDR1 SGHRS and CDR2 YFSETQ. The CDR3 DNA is TGCGCCAGCAGCTTGGTCGAGCACTATGAGCAGTTCTTC. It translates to CASSLVEHYEQFF.

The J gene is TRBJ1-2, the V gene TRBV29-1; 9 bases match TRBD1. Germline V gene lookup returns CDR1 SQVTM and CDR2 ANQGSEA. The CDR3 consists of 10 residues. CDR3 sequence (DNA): TGCAGTACAGGGGGCTCTGGCTACACCTTC. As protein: CSTGGSGYTF. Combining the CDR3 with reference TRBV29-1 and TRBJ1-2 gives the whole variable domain SAVISQKPSRDICQRGTSLTIQCQVDSQVTMMFWYRQQPGQSLTLIATANQGSEATYESGFVIDKFPISRPNLTFSTLTVSNMSPEDSSIYLCSTGGSGYTFGSGTRLTVV.

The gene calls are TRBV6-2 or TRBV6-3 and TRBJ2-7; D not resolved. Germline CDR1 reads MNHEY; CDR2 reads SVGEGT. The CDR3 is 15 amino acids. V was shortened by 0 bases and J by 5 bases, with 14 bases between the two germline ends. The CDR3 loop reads CASSYSSLTAHEQYF. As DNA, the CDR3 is TGTGCCAGCAGTTACTCTAGCCTTACGGCCCACGAGCAGTACTTC.

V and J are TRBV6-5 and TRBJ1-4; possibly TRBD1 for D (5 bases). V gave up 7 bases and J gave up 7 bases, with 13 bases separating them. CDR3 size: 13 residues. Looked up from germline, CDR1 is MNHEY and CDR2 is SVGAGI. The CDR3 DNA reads TGTGCCAGCACGAGGGGTTTTGGTGAAAAACTGTTTTTT. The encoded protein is CASTRGFGEKLFF.

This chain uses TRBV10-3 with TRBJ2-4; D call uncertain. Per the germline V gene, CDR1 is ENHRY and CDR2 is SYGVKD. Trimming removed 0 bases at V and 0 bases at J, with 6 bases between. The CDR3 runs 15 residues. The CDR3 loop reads CAISESIGAKNIQYF. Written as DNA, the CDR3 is TGTGCCATCAGTGAGTCCATTGGAGCCAAAAACATTCAGTACTTC.

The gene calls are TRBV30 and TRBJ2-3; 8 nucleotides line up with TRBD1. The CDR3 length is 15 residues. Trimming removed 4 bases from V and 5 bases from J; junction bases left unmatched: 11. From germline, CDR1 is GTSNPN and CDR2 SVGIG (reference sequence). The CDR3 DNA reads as TGTGCCTGGAACCCCGACAGGGGCTTCGGAGATACGCAGTATTTT. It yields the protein CAWNPDRGFGDTQYF.

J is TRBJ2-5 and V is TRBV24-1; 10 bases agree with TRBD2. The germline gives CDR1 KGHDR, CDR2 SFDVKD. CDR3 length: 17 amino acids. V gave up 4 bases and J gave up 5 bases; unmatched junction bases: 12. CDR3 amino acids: CATSEYPAGGTGETQYF. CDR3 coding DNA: TGTGCCACCAGTGAATACCCAGCGGGAGGGACCGGGGAGACCCAGTACTTC.

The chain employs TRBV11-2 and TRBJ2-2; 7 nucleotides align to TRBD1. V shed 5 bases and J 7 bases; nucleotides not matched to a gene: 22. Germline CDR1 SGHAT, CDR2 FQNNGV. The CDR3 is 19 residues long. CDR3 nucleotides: TGTGCCAGCAGCCCCGGGACAGCAACAGGAAAGCGAAGGCACGGGGAGCTGTTTTTT. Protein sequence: CASSPGTATGKRRHGELFF.

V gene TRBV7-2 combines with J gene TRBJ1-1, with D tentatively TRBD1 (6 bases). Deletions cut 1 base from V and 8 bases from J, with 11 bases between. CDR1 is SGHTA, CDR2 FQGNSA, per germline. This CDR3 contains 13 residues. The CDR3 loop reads CASSLGSQGEAFF. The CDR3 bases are TGTGCCAGCAGCTTAGGGTCACAGGGCGAAGCTTTCTTT. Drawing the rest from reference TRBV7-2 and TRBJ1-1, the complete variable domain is GAGVSQSPSNKVTEKGKDVELRCDPISGHTALYWYRQSLGQGLEFLIYFQGNSAPDKSGLPSDRFSAERTGGSVSTLTIQRTQQEDSAVYLCASSLGSQGEAFFGQGTRLTVV.